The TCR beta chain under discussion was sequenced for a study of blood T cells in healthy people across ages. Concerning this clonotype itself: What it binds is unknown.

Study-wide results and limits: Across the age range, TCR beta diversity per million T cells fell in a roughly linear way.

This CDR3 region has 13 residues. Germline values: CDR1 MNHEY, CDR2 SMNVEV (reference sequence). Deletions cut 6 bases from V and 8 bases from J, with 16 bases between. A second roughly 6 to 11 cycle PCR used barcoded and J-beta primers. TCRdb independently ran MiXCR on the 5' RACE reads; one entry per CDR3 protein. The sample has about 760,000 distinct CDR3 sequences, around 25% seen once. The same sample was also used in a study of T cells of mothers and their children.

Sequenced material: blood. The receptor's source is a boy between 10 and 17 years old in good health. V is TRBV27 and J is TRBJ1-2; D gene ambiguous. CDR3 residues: CASSPRRAAGYTF. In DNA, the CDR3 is TGTGCCAGCAGCCCCCGACGGGCGGCGGGCTACACCTTC.